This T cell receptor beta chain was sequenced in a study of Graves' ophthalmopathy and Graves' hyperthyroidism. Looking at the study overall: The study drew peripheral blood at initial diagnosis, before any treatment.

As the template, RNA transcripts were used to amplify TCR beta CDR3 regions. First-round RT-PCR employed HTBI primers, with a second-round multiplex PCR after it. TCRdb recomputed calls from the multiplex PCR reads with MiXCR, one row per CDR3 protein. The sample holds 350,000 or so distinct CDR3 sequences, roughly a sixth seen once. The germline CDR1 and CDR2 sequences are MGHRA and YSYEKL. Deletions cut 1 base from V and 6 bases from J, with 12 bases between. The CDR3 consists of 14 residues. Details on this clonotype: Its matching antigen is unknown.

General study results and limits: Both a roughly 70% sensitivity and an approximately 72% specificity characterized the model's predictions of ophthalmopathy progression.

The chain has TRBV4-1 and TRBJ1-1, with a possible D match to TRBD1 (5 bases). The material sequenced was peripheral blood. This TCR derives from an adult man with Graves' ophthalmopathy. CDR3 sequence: CASSQVGGVSEAFF. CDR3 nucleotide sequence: TGCGCCAGCAGCCAAGTTGGAGGGGTTTCTGAAGCTTTCTTT.